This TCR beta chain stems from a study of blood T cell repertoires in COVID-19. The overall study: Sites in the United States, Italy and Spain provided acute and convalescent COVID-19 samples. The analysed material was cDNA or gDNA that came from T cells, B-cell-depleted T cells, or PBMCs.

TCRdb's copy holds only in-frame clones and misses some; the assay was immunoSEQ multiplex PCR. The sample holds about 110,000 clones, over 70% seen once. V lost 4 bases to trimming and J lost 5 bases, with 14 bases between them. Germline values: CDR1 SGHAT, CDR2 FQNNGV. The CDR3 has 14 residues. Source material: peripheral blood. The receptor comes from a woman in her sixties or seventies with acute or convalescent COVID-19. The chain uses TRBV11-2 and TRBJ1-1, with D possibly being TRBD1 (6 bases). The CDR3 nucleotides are TGTGCCAGCAGCTCTGGGCGGGGGGCTACTGAAGCTTTCTTT. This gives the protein CASSSGRGATEAFF.